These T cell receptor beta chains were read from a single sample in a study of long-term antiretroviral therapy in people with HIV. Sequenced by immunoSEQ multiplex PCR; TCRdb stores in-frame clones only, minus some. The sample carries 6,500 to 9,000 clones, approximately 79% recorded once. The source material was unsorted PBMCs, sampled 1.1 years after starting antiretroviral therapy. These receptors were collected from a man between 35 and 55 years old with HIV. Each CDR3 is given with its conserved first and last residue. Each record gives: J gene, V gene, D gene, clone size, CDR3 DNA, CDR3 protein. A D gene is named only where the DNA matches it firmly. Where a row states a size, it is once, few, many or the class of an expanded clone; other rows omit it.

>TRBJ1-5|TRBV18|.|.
TGTGCCAGCTCACCACAAGGGCATAGCAATCAGCCCCAGCATTTT
CASSPQGHSNQPQHF
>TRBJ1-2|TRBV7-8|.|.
TGTGCCAGCAGCTTAGCGGAGCGGAAAAACTATGGCTACACCTTC
CASSLAERKNYGYTF
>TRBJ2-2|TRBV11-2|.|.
TGTGCCAGCAGCCCCAGCAGCATAACCGGGGAGCTGTTTTTT
CASSPSSITGELFF
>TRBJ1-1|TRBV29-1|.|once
TGCAGCGTTGATCATTTGTCAAACACTGAAGCTTTCTTT
CSVDHLSNTEAFF
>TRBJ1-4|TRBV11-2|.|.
TGTGCCAGCAGCTTAGAGGGCAGGGATAGTGAAAAACTGTTTTTT
CASSLEGRDSEKLFF
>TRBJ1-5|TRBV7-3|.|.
TGTGCCAGCAGCTTCATCCCAGAGCAGCCCCAGCATTTT
CASSFIPEQPQHF
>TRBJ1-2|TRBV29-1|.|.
TGCAGCGTTGCCGGGACTTACGATGGCTACACCTTC
CSVAGTYDGYTF
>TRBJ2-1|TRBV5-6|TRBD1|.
TGTGCCAGCAGCTTGGGTCAGGGGGTGCACAATGAGCAGTTCTTC
CASSLGQGVHNEQFF
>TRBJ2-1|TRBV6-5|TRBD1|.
TGTGCCAGCAGTTACTCGGGGACAGCCGTCTACAATGAGCAGTTCTTC
CASSYSGTAVYNEQFF
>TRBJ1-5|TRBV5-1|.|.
TGCGCCAGCAGCCCAGGGGATAATCAGCCCCAGCATTTT
CASSPGDNQPQHF